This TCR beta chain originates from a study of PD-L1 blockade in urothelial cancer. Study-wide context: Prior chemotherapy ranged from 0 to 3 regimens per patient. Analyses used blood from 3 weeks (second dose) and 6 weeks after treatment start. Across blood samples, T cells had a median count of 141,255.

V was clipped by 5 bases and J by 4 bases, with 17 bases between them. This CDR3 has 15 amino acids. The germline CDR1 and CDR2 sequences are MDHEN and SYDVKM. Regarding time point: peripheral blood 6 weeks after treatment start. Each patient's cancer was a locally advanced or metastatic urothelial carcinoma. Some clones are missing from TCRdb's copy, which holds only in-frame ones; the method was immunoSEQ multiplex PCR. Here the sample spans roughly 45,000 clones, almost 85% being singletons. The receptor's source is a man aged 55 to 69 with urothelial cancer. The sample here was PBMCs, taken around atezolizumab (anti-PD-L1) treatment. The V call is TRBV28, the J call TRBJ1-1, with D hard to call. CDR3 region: CASSIEGWRATEAFF. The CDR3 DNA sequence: TGTGCCAGCAGTATCGAGGGATGGCGGGCCACTGAAGCTTTCTTT.